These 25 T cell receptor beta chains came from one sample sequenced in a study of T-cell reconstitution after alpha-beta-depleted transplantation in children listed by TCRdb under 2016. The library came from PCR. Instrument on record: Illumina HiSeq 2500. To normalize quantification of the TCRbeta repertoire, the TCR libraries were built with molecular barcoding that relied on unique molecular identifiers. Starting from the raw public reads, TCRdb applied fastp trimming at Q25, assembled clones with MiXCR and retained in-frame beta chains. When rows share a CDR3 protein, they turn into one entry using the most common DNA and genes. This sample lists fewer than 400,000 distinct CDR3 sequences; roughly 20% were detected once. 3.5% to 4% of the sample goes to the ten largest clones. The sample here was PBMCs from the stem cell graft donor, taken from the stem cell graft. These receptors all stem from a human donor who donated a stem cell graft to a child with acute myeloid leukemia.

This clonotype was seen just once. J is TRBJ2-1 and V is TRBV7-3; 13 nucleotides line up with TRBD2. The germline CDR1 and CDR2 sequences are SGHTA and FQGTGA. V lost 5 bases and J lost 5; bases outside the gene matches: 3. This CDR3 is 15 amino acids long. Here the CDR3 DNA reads TGTGCCAGCAGCGCGACTAGCGGGAGGAACAATGAGCAGTTCTTC. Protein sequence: CASSATSGRNNEQFF.

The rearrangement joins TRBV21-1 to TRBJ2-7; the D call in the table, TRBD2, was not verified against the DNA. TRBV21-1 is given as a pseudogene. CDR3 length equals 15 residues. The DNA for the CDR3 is TGTGCCAGCAGCAAACGGCGGGAGGGCCCCTACGAGCAGTACTTC. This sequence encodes CASSKRREGPYEQYF.

CDR3 coding DNA: TGTGCCAGCAGCTTGTCGGGGGGGGACTACGAGCAGTACTTC. Its translation: CASSLSGGDYEQYF. The gene calls are TRBV11-2 and TRBJ2-7; TRBD2 agrees at 8 bases. CDR1 and CDR2 (germline): SGHAT, FQNNGV. CDR3 length equals 14 residues. V was pared by 3 bases and J by 3 bases, with 4 bases of the junction left unmatched.

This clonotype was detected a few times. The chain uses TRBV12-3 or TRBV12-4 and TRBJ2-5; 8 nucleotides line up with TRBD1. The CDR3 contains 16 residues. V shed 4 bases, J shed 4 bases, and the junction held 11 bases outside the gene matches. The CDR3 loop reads CASSSDRDTVRETQYF. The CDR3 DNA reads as TGTGCCAGCAGTTCGGACAGGGACACGGTGAGAGAGACCCAGTACTTC.

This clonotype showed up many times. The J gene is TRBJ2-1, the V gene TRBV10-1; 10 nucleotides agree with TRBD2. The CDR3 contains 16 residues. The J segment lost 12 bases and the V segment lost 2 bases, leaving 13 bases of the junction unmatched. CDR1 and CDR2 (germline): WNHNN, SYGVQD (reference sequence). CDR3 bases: TGCGCCAGCAGTGAGGCCACGGGCTCTAGCGGGAGTTTGCAGTTCTTC. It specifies CASSEATGSSGSLQFF.

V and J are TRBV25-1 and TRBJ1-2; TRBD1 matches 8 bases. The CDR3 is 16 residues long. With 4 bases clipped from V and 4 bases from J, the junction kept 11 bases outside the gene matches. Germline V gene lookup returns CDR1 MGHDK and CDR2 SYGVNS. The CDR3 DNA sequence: TGTGCCAGCAGTGCGTATTCAGGGGGCGTTAGCTATGGCTACACCTTC. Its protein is CASSAYSGGVSYGYTF.

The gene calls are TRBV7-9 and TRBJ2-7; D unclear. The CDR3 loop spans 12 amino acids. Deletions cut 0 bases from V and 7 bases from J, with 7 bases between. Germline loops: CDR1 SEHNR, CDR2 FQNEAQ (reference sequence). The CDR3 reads CASSLARQEQYF. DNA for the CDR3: TGTGCCAGCAGCTTAGCGCGCCAGGAGCAGTACTTC.

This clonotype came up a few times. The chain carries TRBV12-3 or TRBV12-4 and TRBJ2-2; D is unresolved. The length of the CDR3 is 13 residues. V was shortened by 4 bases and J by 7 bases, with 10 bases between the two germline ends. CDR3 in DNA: TGTGCCAGCAGTTCAGACATTAGCGGGGAGCTGTTTTTT. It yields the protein CASSSDISGELFF.

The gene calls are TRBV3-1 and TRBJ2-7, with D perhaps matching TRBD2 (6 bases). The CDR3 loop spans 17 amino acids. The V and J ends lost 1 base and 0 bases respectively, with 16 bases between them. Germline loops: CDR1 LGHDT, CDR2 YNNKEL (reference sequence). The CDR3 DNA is TGTGCCAGCAGCCAAGGAGTTGCGGGGACCCTCTCCTACGAGCAGTACTTC. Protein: CASSQGVAGTLSYEQYF.

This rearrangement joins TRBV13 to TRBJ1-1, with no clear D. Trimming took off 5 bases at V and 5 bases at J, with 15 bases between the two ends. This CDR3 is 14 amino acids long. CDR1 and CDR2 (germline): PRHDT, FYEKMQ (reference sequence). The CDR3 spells CASSPGRGGTEAFF. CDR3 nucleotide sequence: TGTGCCAGCAGCCCCGGACGGGGTGGGACTGAAGCTTTCTTT. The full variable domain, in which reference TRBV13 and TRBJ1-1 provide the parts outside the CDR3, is AAGVIQSPRHLIKEKRETATLKCYPIPRHDTVYWYQQGPGQDPQFLISFYEKMQSDKGSIPDRFSAQQFSDYHSELNMSSLELGDSALYFCASSPGRGGTEAFFGQGTRLTVV.

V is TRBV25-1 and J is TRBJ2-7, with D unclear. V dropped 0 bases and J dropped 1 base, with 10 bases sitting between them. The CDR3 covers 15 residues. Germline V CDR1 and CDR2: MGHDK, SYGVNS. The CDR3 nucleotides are TGTGCCAGCAGTGAATATTTAGTACGGTCCTACGAGCAGTACTTC. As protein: CASSEYLVRSYEQYF.

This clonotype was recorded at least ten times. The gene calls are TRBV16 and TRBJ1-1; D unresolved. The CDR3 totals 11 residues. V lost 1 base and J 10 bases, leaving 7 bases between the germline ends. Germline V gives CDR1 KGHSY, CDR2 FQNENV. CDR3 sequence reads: CASSQFLRAFF. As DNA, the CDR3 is TGTGCCAGCAGCCAATTCCTGCGAGCTTTCTTT.

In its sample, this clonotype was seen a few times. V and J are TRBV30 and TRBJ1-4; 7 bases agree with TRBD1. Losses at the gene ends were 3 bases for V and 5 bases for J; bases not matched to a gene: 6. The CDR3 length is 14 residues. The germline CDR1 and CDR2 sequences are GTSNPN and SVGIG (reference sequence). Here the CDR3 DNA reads TGTGCCTGGAGGGGACAGTCGGGGAATGAAAAACTGTTTTTT. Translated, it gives CAWRGQSGNEKLFF.

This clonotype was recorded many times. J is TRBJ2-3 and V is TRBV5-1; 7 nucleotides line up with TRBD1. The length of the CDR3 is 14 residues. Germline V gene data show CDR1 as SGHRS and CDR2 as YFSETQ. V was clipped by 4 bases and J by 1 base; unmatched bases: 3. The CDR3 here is CASSTGQGTDTQYF. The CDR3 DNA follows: TGCGCCAGCAGCACCGGACAGGGCACAGATACGCAGTATTTT.

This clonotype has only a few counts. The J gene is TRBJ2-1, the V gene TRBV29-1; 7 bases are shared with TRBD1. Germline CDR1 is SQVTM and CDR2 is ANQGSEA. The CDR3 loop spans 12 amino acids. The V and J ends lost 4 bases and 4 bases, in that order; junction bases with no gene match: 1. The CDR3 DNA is TGCAGCGTTGCCAGGGGGTACAATGAGCAGTTCTTC. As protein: CSVARGYNEQFF.

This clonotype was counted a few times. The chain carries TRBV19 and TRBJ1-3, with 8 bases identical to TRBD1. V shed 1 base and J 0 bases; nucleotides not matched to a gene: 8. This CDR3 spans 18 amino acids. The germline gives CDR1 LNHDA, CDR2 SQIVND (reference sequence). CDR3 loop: CASSIGDRYRPSGNTIYF. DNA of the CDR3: TGTGCCAGTAGTATAGGGGACAGGTATCGCCCCTCTGGAAACACCATATATTTT.

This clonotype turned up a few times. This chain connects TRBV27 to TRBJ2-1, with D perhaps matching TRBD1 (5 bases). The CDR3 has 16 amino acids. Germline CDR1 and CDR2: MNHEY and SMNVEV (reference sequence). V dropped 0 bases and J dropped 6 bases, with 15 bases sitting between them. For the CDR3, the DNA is TGTGCCAGCAGTTTATCTCAGGGTTTTATGATCAATGAGCAGTTCTTC. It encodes CASSLSQGFMINEQFF.

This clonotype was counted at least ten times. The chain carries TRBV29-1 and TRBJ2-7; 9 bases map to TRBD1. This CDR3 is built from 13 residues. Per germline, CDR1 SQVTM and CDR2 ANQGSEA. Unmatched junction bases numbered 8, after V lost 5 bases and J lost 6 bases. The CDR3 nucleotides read TGCAGCGTTATCCGGGACAGGGCCCTCGAGCAGTACTTC. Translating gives CSVIRDRALEQYF.

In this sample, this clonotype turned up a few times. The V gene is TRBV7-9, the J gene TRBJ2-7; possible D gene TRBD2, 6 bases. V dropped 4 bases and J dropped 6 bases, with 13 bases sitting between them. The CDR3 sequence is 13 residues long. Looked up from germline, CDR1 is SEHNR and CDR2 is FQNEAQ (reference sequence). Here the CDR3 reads CASSSRAEGEQYF. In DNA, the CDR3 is TGTGCCAGCAGCTCGCGGGCGGAGGGCGAGCAGTACTTC.

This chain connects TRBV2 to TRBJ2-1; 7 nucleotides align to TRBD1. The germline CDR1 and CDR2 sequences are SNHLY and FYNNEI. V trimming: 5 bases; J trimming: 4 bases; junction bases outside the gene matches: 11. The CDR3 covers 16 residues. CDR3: CASSTTTGAEYNEQFF. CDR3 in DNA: TGTGCCAGCAGTACCACCACAGGGGCGGAGTACAATGAGCAGTTCTTC.

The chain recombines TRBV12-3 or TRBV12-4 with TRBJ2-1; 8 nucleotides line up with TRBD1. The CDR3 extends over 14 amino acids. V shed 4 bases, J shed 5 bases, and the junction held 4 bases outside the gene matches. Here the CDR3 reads CASSSGTGDNEQFF. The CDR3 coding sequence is TGTGCCAGCAGTTCGGGGACAGGTGACAATGAGCAGTTCTTC.

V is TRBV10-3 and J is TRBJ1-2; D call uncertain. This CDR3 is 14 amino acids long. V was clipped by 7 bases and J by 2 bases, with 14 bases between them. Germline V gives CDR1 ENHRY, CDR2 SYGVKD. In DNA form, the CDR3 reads TGTGCCATCATGGACGGCCTTCAGAACTATGGCTACACCTTC. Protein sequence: CAIMDGLQNYGYTF.

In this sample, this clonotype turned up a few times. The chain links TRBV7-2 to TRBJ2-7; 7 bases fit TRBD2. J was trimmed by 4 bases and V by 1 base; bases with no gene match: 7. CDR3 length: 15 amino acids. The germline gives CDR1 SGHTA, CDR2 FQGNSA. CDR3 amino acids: CASSLEGLPFYEQYF. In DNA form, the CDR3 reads TGTGCCAGCAGCTTAGAGGGACTACCGTTTTACGAGCAGTACTTC.

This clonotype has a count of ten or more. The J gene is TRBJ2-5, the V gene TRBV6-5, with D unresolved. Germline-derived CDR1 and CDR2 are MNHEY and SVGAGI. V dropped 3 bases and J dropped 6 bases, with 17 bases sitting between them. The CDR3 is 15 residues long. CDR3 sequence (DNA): TGTGCCAGCAGTTATTTTGGCGCCAACCTCCAGACCCAGTACTTC. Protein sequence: CASSYFGANLQTQYF.

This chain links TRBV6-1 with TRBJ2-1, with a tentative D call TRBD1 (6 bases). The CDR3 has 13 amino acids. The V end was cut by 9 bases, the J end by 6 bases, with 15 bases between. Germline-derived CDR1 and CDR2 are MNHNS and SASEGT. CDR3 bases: TGTGCCAGTCACAGGGAACGCGGCAATGAGCAGTTCTTC. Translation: CASHRERGNEQFF.